The clone carrying this T cell receptor beta chain showed up just once. Clones were sequenced by immunoSEQ multiplex PCR, and TCRdb holds only the in-frame ones, with some missing. The sample includes over a million clones, around 78% of them seen just once. The data were obtained in a study of shared clonotypes between healthy human individuals. The specimen sequenced was memory CD4+ T cells from PBMCs. Subset meaning: CD45RA-negative fraction. The source of this sequence is a man in his late teens or twenties in good health. Some clones in this sample may be carry-over from other donors' samples.

The CDR3 region has the DNA TGTGCCAGCAGCGGGAGGACTAGCGGTATTGTTGAGCAGTTCTTC. Translated: CASSGRTSGIVEQFF. The J gene is TRBJ2-1, the V gene TRBV9; 10 positions match TRBD2. The junction had 9 bases not matched to a gene; V was cut back by 3 bases and J by 9 bases. CDR3 length: 15 residues. CDR1 and CDR2 from the germline V gene are SGDLS and YYNGEE.